These 18 T cell receptor beta chains share one sample of origin, sequenced in a study of blood T cell repertoires in COVID-19 (dated by TCRdb to 2019 to 2021). Library preparation employed the immunoSEQ multiplex PCR assay. TCRdb limited this immuneACCESS table to in-frame rearrangements with V and J called. A share of clones is missing; checked studies link under half to unresolved V genes, and the rest is unexplained. Across this sample there are roughly 160,000 clones, with more than 80% seen only once. The ten largest clones represent roughly 12% of the sample. Source material: PBMCs or T cells enriched from blood (not recorded which). These receptors all come from a man aged 50-59 years who had recovered from COVID-19.

The V gene is TRBV4-1, the J gene TRBJ2-7; TRBD1 is a possible D gene (5 bases). V was pared by 4 bases and J by 7 bases, with 23 bases between. Germline V gene lookup returns CDR1 MGHRA and CDR2 YSYEKL. This CDR3 region has 16 residues. The CDR3 region is CASSPQSRSGSVEQYF. In DNA, the CDR3 is TGCGCCAGCAGCCCCCAAAGTAGGTCAGGGTCGGTTGAGCAGTACTTC.

This chain links TRBV7-6 with TRBJ1-1; the D gene is possibly TRBD1 (5 bases). Trimming took off 5 bases at V and 3 bases at J, with 13 bases between the two ends. CDR1 is SGHVS, CDR2 FNYEAQ, per germline. The CDR3 loop spans 14 amino acids. The CDR3: CASSLRGGDTEAFF. Here the CDR3 DNA reads TGTGCCAGCAGCCTGCGGGGGGGGGACACTGAAGCTTTCTTT.

The chain joins TRBV15 to TRBJ2-3, with D uncertain. CDR3 length equals 14 residues. V shed 4 bases and J shed 7 bases, with 15 bases lying between them. In germline, CDR1 is LNHNV, CDR2 YYDKDF (reference sequence). The CDR3 region has the DNA TGTGCCACCAGCACTACCTTCTTAGTGAATACGCAGTATTTT. The encoded protein is CATSTTFLVNTQYF. The full variable domain, rest sourced from reference TRBV15 and TRBJ2-3, is DAMVIQNPRYQVTQFGKPVTLSCSQTLNHNVMYWYQQKSSQAPKLLFHYYDKDFNNEADTPDNFQSRRPNTSFCFLDIRSPGLGDTAMYLCATSTTFLVNTQYFGPGTRLTVL.

The chain links TRBV5-5 to TRBJ2-7; 7 bases agree with TRBD1. This CDR3 has 14 amino acids. Germline values: CDR1 SGHKS, CDR2 YYEKEE (reference sequence). V lost 4 bases, J lost 3 bases, and 7 bases stayed unmatched. The CDR3 protein is CASSQGQTHYEQYF. In DNA, the CDR3 is TGTGCCAGCAGCCAGGGACAGACCCACTACGAGCAGTACTTC.

V usage is TRBV5-6 and J usage is TRBJ2-7; D perhaps matches TRBD2 (6 bases). V gave up 4 bases and J gave up 9 bases, with 14 bases separating them. CDR1 and CDR2 from the germline V gene are SGHDT and YYEEEE. The CDR3 has 12 amino acids. The CDR3 DNA is TGTGCCAGCAGCCCAGCGGGTAGGGGGCAGTACTTC. It specifies CASSPAGRGQYF.

This clone showed up just once. The chain joins TRBV6-4 to TRBJ2-7, with 8 positions matching TRBD1. Germline V CDR1 and CDR2: MRHNA, SNTAGT. The CDR3 extends over 13 amino acids. Trimming took 8 bases from V and 5 from J; bases not matched to a gene: 8. CDR3 sequence (DNA): TGTGCCAGCGGACGGACAGGGCGGAACGAGCAGTACTTC. It codes for CASGRTGRNEQYF.

This clone came up once. The chain couples TRBV7-3 to TRBJ2-2; 7 bases are a match to TRBD1. The V gene end was trimmed by 5 bases and the J gene end by 3 bases; junction bases not matched to a gene: 3. Germline V gene sequence: CDR1 SGHTA, CDR2 FQGTGA. The CDR3 is 14 amino acids. As DNA, the CDR3 is TGTGCCAGCAGCCCTGACAGGGACACCGGGGAGCTGTTTTTT. This gives the protein CASSPDRDTGELFF.

Notes on this clone: A junction end diverges from the germline sequence, so it may reflect a read error. The chain couples TRBV6-1 to TRBJ2-1; TRBD2 matches 10 bases. CDR1 MNHNS and CDR2 SASEGT come from the germline V gene. The CDR3 has 13 residues. CDR3 coding DNA: TGTGCCAGCAGTCAAGCGGGGGGGCCAAGTGGGTTCTTC. This codes for CASSQAGGPSGFF.

The rearrangement links TRBV5-1 to TRBJ2-1; 9 nucleotides line up with TRBD2. V lost 1 base to trimming and J lost 5 bases; unmatched junction nucleotides: 7. Germline V gives CDR1 SGHRS, CDR2 YFSETQ. The CDR3 is 16 residues long. DNA of the CDR3: TGCGCCAGCAGCTTGTCTAGCGGGGATGGCCACAATGAGCAGTTCTTC. Translation: CASSLSSGDGHNEQFF.

The gene calls are TRBV9 and TRBJ1-5; 8 bases match TRBD1. There are 15 residues in the CDR3. Looked up from germline, CDR1 is SGDLS and CDR2 is YYNGEE. The trim removed 3 bases at V and 4 bases at J, leaving 6 bases unmatched. The CDR3 loop reads CASSEQGGRNQPQHF. CDR3 DNA sequence: TGTGCCAGCAGCGAACAGGGGGGACGAAATCAGCCCCAGCATTTT.

The chain carries TRBV6-5 and TRBJ1-1; no definite D call. CDR1 and CDR2 from the germline V gene are MNHEY and SVGAGI. The CDR3 has 13 amino acids. V was pared by 6 bases and J by 6 bases, with 14 bases between. The chain's CDR3 is CASSTPAGSEAFF. The CDR3 DNA sequence: TGTGCCAGCAGCACCCCGGCAGGCTCTGAAGCTTTCTTT.

The chain uses TRBV5-4 and TRBJ2-7; maybe TRBD1 (5 bases). Germline CDR1 is SGHNT and CDR2 is YYREEE (reference sequence). The CDR3 consists of 12 residues. Trimming shortened V by 0 bases and J by 4 bases, and 5 bases separated the two germline ends. CDR3: CASSLGQYEQYF. The CDR3, as DNA: TGTGCCAGCAGCTTGGGACAGTACGAGCAGTACTTC.

In DNA form, the CDR3 reads TGTGCCAGCAGCTTGGGGTCAGGGGGAAAGCCCCAGCATTTT. Translation: CASSLGSGGKPQHF. The rearrangement links TRBV7-9 to TRBJ1-5; TRBD1 matches at 7 bases. The CDR3 consists of 14 residues. The ends lost 3 bases at V and 8 bases at J; junction bases unmatched: 7. CDR1 and CDR2 (germline): SEHNR, FQNEAQ (reference sequence).

The chain is built from TRBV30 and TRBJ1-2, with D unresolved. V lost 0 bases and J 4 bases, leaving 9 bases between the germline ends. The CDR3 has 13 residues. Germline V gene data show CDR1 as GTSNPN and CDR2 as SVGIG (reference sequence). CDR3 sequence: CAWSVENGYGYTF. CDR3 in DNA: TGTGCCTGGAGTGTAGAGAACGGCTATGGCTACACCTTC.

The V call is TRBV18, the J call TRBJ1-1; D possibly corresponds to TRBD1 (6 bases). The germline V gene encodes CDR1 KGHSH and CDR2 LQKENI. V lost 4 bases and J 2 bases, leaving 11 bases between the germline ends. The CDR3 sequence is 14 residues long. In nucleotides, the CDR3 is TGTGCCAGCTCACAGGGACACCTCAACACTGAAGCTTTCTTT. It encodes CASSQGHLNTEAFF.

The V gene is TRBV2, the J gene TRBJ2-4, with a possible D match to TRBD2 (6 bases). Deletions cut 4 bases from V and 6 bases from J, with 7 bases between. The germline V gene has CDR1 SNHLY and CDR2 FYNNEI. The CDR3 extends over 12 amino acids. CDR3 protein: CASSVGGNIQYF. CDR3 DNA sequence: TGTGCCAGCAGTGTGGGGGGAAACATTCAGTACTTC.

This chain links TRBV6-5 with TRBJ1-5; D remains ambiguous. The V gene lost 8 bases and the J gene lost 3 bases, with 14 bases spanning the gap. Germline CDR1 reads MNHEY; CDR2 reads SVGAGI. The CDR3 consists of 14 residues. The CDR3 DNA is TGTGCCAGCTTGACAAGAGAGTCCAATCAGCCCCAGCATTTT. It encodes CASLTRESNQPQHF.

J is TRBJ2-5 and V is TRBV7-6; 7 bases match TRBD2. The junction had 8 bases not matched to a gene; V was cut back by 5 bases and J by 2 bases. CDR1 is SGHVS and CDR2 is FNYEAQ in the germline V gene. This CDR3 is 15 amino acids long. The CDR3 DNA reads as TGTGCCAGCAGCCAAGCCCCTAGCGGACAAGAGACCCAGTACTTC. It encodes CASSQAPSGQETQYF.